The entry that follows covers one T cell receptor beta chain sequence. Only Caucasian adults living in Nashville, Tennessee made up the donor group. CD4+ cell separation produced CD45RA+ naive and CD45RA-negative memory subsets. Germline V lookup: CDR1 MNHEY, CDR2 SMNVEV (reference sequence). The CDR3 is 17 amino acids. V lost 3 bases, J lost 0 bases, and 15 bases lay in between. The sample belongs to a study of shared clonotypes between healthy human individuals. The method was immunoSEQ multiplex PCR; TCRdb's version includes in-frame clones alone and lacks a portion of them. The profile shows about 1.5 million clones, 95% to 97% of them singletons.

The sample comprised naive CD4+ T cells sorted from blood. Subset in this sample: CD45RA+ positively selected. The TCR comes from a young man in good health. The J gene is TRBJ1-5, the V gene TRBV27; D is possibly TRBD1 (5 bases). The CDR3 loop is CASSLGRAGYSNQPQHF. The CDR3 DNA reads as TGTGCCAGCAGTTTGGGCAGGGCGGGATATAGCAATCAGCCCCAGCATTTT.